This TCR beta chain was captured by sequencing in a study of shared clonotypes between healthy human individuals. Study observations and caveats: Since donors were few, the genetic and exposure-history diversity represented was limited.

Trimming cost V 5 bases and J 3 bases; bases outside gene matches: 6. Looked up from germline, CDR1 is LNHNV and CDR2 is YYDKDF (reference sequence). This CDR3 is built from 15 residues. Study processing details: In the immunoSEQ data, sequences were junction-only and lacked quality scores, so filtering differed. Here immunoSEQ multiplex PCR was the method, and the copy in TCRdb shows in-frame clones only, minus some. D and trimming were read from the DNA, whereas the V and J calls and clone size are those reported in that table. The sample carries some 2,000,000 clones, just under 95% recorded once. As for this clone: The antigen remains unidentified.

Naive CD8 isolation took CD45RO-negative cells positively selected for CCR7 and excluded terminally differentiated effector memory CD45RA+ cells. Each of the donors was a healthy adult who was HIV-negative and had not had a recent acute infection or vaccination. This chain joins TRBV15 and TRBJ2-2; 7 nucleotides line up with TRBD2. The sequencing sample was made of naive CD8+ T cells sorted from blood. This clonotype was sampled from a young man in good health. CDR3 loop: CATSGERGHTGELFF. The CDR3 DNA reads TGTGCCACCAGCGGGGAGCGGGGCCACACCGGGGAGCTGTTTTTT.